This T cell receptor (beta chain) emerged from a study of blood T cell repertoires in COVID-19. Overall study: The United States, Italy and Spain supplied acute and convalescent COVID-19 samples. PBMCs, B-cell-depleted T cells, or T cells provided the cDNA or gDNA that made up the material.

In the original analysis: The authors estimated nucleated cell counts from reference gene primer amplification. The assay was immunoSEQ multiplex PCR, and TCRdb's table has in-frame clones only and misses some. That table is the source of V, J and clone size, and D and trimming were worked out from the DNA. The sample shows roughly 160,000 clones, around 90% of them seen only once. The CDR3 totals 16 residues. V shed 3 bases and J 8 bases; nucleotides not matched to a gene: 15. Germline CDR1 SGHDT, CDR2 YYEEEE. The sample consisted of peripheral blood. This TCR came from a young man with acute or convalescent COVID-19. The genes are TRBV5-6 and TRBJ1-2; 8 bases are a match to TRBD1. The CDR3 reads CASSWTSGGASGGYTF. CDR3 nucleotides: TGTGCCAGCAGCTGGACCTCAGGGGGCGCATCGGGCGGCTACACCTTC.